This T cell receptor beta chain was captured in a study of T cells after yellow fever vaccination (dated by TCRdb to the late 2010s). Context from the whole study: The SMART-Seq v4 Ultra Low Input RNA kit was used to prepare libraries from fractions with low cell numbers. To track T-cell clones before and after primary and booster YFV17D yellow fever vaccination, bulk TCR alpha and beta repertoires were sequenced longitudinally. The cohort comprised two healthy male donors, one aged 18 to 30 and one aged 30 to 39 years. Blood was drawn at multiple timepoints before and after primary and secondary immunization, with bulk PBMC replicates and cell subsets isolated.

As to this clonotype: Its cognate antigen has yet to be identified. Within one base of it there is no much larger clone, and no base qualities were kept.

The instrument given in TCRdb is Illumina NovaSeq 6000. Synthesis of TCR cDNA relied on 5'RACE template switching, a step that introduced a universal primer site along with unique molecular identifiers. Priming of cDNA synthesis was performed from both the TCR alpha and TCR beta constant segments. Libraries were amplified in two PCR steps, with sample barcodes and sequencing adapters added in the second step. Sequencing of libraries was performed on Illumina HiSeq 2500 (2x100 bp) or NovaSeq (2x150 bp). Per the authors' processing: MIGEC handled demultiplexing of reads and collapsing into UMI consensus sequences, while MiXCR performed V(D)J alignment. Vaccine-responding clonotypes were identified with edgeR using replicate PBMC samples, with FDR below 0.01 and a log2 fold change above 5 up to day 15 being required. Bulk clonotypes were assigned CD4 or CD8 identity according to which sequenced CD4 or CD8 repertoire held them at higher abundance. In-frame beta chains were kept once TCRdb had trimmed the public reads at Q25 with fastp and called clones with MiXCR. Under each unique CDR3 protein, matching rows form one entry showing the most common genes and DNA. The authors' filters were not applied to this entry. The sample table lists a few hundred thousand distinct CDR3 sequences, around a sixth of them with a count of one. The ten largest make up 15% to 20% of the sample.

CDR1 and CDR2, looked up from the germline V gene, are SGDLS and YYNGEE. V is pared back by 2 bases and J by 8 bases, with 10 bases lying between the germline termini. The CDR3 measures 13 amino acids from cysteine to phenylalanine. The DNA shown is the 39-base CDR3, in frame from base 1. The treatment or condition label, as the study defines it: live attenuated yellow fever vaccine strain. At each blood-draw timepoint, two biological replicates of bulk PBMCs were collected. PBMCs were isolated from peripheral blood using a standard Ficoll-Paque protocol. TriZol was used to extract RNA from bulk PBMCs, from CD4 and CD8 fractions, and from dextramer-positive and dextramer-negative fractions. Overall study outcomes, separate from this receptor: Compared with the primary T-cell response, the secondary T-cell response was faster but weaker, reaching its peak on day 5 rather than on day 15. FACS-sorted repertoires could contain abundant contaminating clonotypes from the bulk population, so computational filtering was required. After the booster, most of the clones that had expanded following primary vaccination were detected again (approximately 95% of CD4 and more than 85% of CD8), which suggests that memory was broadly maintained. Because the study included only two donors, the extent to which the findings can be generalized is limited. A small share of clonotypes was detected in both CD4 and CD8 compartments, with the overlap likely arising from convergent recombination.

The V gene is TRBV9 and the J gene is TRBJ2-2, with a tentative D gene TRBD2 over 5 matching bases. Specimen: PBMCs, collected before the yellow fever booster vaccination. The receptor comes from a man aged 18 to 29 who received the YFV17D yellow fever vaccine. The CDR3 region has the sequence CASSVYEGGELFF. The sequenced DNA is TGTGCCAGCAGCGTGTATGAGGGTGGGGAGCTGTTTTTT. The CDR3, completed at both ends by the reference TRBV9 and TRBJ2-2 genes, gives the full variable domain DSGVTQTPKHLITATGQRVTLRCSPRSGDLSVYWYQQSLDQGLQFLIQYYNGEERAKGNILERFSAQQFPDLHSELNLSSLELGDSALYFCASSVYEGGELFFGEGSRLTVL.